The clone carrying this TCR beta chain was counted only a few times. TCRdb re-called the 5' RACE reads with MiXCR, one entry per CDR3 protein. The profile covers a few hundred thousand distinct CDR3 sequences, with under 20% appearing a single time and roughly a sixth taken by the ten largest. This specimen comes from a study of T cells after yellow fever vaccination. On the study more broadly: Preparing low-cell-number fractions relied on SMART-Seq v4 Ultra Low Input.

The CDR3 extends over 15 amino acids. V was pared by 3 bases and J by 7 bases, with 18 bases between. Germline lookup yields CDR1 DFQATT and CDR2 SNEGSKA (reference sequence). The chain combines TRBV20-1 with TRBJ1-4; tentatively, D is TRBD1 (6 bases). The material sequenced was PBMCs, taken before the yellow fever booster vaccination. The source is a man between 18 and 29 years old who received the YFV17D yellow fever vaccine. The CDR3 loop reads CSASFWDNVCEKLFF. The DNA of the CDR3 is TGCAGTGCTAGTTTTTGGGACAACGTATGTGAAAAACTGTTTTTT.